In this sample, the clone carrying this T cell receptor (beta chain) turned up many times. The antigen is undetermined. Stable hyperthyroidism: no ophthalmopathy progression over 18 months of follow-up. Hyperthyroidism in the patients, aged 18 to 65, was newly diagnosed and under 2 months in duration. Exclusions: uncontrolled infection, other autoimmune disease, pregnancy, lactation. RNA transcripts were the template for amplifying TCR beta CDR3 regions. When the TCR CDR3 underwent first-round RT-PCR, the HTBI primer set was used. TCRdb passed the multiplex PCR reads through MiXCR, listing each CDR3 protein once. This table has a few hundred thousand distinct CDR3 sequences, less than 25% appearing once. This record comes from a study of T cells in Graves' hyperthyroidism and ophthalmopathy. Whole-study results and caveats: Before onset, by a median of around six months, the model predicted ophthalmopathy.

There are 18 residues in the CDR3. V shed 5 bases and J shed 0 bases, with 20 bases lying between them. This chain links TRBV12-3 or TRBV12-4 with TRBJ2-4; a possible D gene is TRBD2 (5 bases). The source is a man aged 18 to 30 with Graves' hyperthyroidism. What was sequenced was blood. CDR3 sequence (DNA): TGTGCCAGCAGTCCCCCCCGCGTGGAGGAACTAGCCAAAAACATTCAGTACTTC. Its translation is CASSPPRVEELAKNIQYF.